Listed below are T cell receptor beta chains from one sample, sequenced in a study of cytomegalovirus exposure and HLA in healthy donors. The assay was immunoSEQ multiplex PCR, and TCRdb's table has in-frame clones only and misses some. The sample consists of 95,000 to 150,000 clones, roughly 70% of them appearing once. Material for sequencing was PBMCs. All receptors come from a man between 40 and 49 years old in good health and CMV-seropositive. The CDR3 runs from the conserved cysteine through the conserved F or W. Fields, in order: clone size, D gene, J gene, V gene, CDR3 DNA, CDR3 protein. A D gene is named only where the DNA matches it firmly. The listing skips clone size in some rows; elsewhere it reads once, few, many or a size class.

>NA|NA|TRBJ2-3|TRBV29-1
TGCAGCCCGGGTATTAGTAGAGATACGCAGTATTTT
CSPGISRDTQYF
>NA|TRBD1|TRBJ2-3|TRBV29-1
TGCAGCCCATACAGGGGCTCTTGGTATTTT
CSPYRGSWYF
>NA|NA|TRBJ2-7|TRBV29-1
TGCAGCGTTGGACTGTCCGTTCACGAGCAGTACTTC
CSVGLSVHEQYF
>NA|NA|TRBJ1-1|TRBV19
TGTGCCTCCGCCGCCGGGGTGATGAACACTGAAGCTTTCTTT
CASAAGVMNTEAFF
>NA|TRBD1|TRBJ2-2|TRBV5-1
TGCGCCAGCAGCTTGGAAGGCACAGGGGGATTCGGGGAGCTGTTTTTT
CASSLEGTGGFGELFF
>NA|NA|TRBJ2-5|TRBV7-2
TGTGCCAGCAGCTTAAGGGACACGAACGGAAAGACCCAGTACTTC
CASSLRDTNGKTQYF
>few|TRBD2|TRBJ2-1|TRBV6-4
TGTGCCAGCAGTGACTCGCGGGGGGTCCCTTACAATGAGCAGTTCTTC
CASSDSRGVPYNEQFF
>few|NA|TRBJ2-2|TRBV7-8
TGTGCCAGCAGCTTATCGGGGGCCGGGGAGCTGTTTTTT
CASSLSGAGELFF
>NA|NA|TRBJ2-1|TRBV12-2
TGTGCAAGTCGCTTACAGGGTTGTAGCTCCTACAATGAGCAGTTCTTC
CASRLQGCSSYNEQFF
>NA|NA|TRBJ1-4|TRBV6-1
TGTGCCAGCAGTGAAGGGGGGGGAGTAAAGGAAAAACTGTTTTTT
CASSEGGGVKEKLFF
>NA|NA|TRBJ1-1|TRBV7-8
TGTGCCAGCAGCGCGGAGGGACGGACAATCAGGAACACTGAAGCTTTCTTT
CASSAEGRTIRNTEAFF
>NA|TRBD2|TRBJ2-1|TRBV25-1
TGTGCCAGCAGTGAATTAGGTAGCGGGAACTACAATGAGCAGTTCTTC
CASSELGSGNYNEQFF
>NA|NA|TRBJ1-1|TRBV11-2
TGTGCCAGCAGCTCGGTGACACTTGAAGCTTTCTTT
CASSSVTLEAFF
>NA|TRBD2|TRBJ2-3|TRBV7-3
TGTGCCAGCAGCTTAGGGACTAGCGGGAGAGTTACGCAGTATTTT
CASSLGTSGRVTQYF
>NA|TRBD1|TRBJ1-4|TRBV10-1
TGCGCCAGCAGTGAGGGGGGACAGGGGCGCGAAAAACTGTTTTTT
CASSEGGQGREKLFF
>NA|NA|TRBJ2-1|TRBV28
TGTGCCAGCAGTCTCTCGGGTAGCAGACATGAGCAGTTCTTC
CASSLSGSRHEQFF
>NA|TRBD1|TRBJ2-7|TRBV5-5
TGTGCCAGCAGCTCCCGAGGACAGGTGCCCTACGAGCAGTACTTC
CASSSRGQVPYEQYF
>NA|NA|TRBJ1-1|TRBV15
TGTGCCACCAGCATGGGCTACACTGAAGCTTTCTTT
CATSMGYTEAFF
>NA|TRBD1|TRBJ2-2|TRBV2
TGTGCCAGCACGGGGGACAGGGGTAGAACCGGGGAGCTGTTTTTT
CASTGDRGRTGELFF
>NA|NA|TRBJ2-5|TRBV27
TGTGCCAGCAGTTTTGTTGGGGGGATGGAGACCCAGTACTTC
CASSFVGGMETQYF
>NA|NA|TRBJ2-1|TRBV7-8
TGTGCCAGCAGCCTCGGACAGACCTCCTACAATGAGCAGTTCTTC
CASSLGQTSYNEQFF
>once|TRBD2|TRBJ2-1|TRBV5-1
TGCGCCAGCAGCTTGCGACTAGCCAACTCCTACAATGAGCAGTTCTTC
CASSLRLANSYNEQFF
>few|TRBD1|TRBJ1-1|TRBV9
TGTGCCAGCAGCCATCTTGGACAGGGGCCCATGAACACTGAAGCTTTCTTT
CASSHLGQGPMNTEAFF
>once|NA|TRBJ2-2|TRBV7-2
TGTGCCAGCAGCCAAGGGCGGGCCACCTTCGGCGGGGAGCTGTTTTTT
CASSQGRATFGGELFF
>NA|TRBD2|TRBJ2-2|TRBV9
TGTGCCAGCAGCGTCGATTGGACTAGCGACACCGGGGAGCTGTTTTTT
CASSVDWTSDTGELFF
>NA|NA|TRBJ2-7|TRBV5-1
TGCGCCAGCAGCTTGGCCAATCAATACGAGCAGTACTTC
CASSLANQYEQYF
>NA|TRBD1|TRBJ2-7|TRBV5-1
TGCGCCAGCAGCTGGGGGGACAGGGGCTACGAGCAGTACTTC
CASSWGDRGYEQYF
>NA|NA|TRBJ1-1|TRBV11-2
TGTGCCAGCAGCTCGGACAGGAACACTGAAGCTTTCTTT
CASSSDRNTEAFF
>NA|NA|TRBJ2-2|TRBV6-4
TGTGCCAGCAGCGCCGTCGGAGGGGGGGCGAACACCGGGGAGCTGTTTTTT
CASSAVGGGANTGELFF
>NA|NA|TRBJ2-1|TRBV28
TGTGCCAGCAGTTTGTTTGGCGGGACGACCAATGAGCAGTTCTTC
CASSLFGGTTNEQFF
>NA|TRBD1|TRBJ2-2|TRBV9
TGTGCCAGCAGCGTAGTTACAGGGGGCTTGACCGGGGAGCTGTTTTTT
CASSVVTGGLTGELFF
>few|TRBD2|TRBJ2-3|TRBV5-1
TGCGCCAGCAGCTTGGATGGGCGGGGGGCGTTAGATACGCAGTATTTT
CASSLDGRGALDTQYF
>few|NA|TRBJ2-5|TRBV6-5
TGTGCCAGCAGCGGAGGGGAGGAGACCCAGTACTTC
CASSGGEETQYF